The sequence of this T cell receptor beta chain was determined in a study of shared clonotypes between healthy human individuals. This CDR3 is built from 14 residues. Trimming cost V 3 bases and J 1 base, with 9 bases left between them. Germline V gene lookup returns CDR1 SGHTA and CDR2 FQGTGA. Using immunoSEQ multiplex PCR, the repertoire was profiled, and TCRdb retains in-frame clones only, with some absent. The repertoire has a few million clones, over 90% of them found once; the top ten carry under 0.45%. Input material: naive CD4+ T cells from PBMCs. Subset given: CD45RA+ positively selected. This chain links TRBV7-3 with TRBJ1-1; D is uncertain. The TCR originated in a man aged 18 to 30 in good health. Some clones in this sample may be carry-over from other donors' samples. The CDR3 DNA reads TGTGCCAGCAGCTTTGGGCAGAAGAACACTGAAGCTTTCTTT. Encoded protein: CASSFGQKNTEAFF.